Shown below are 26 T cell receptor beta chains from a single sample sequenced in a study of T cell responses to AZD1222 COVID-19 vaccine. This table comes from immunoSEQ multiplex PCR, and its TCRdb copy is limited to in-frame clones, with some not included. The sample carries about 83,000 clones, approximately 85% recorded once. Specimen: peripheral blood, collected 28 days after the second AZD1222 dose. The source of these receptors is an adult who received the AZD1222 COVID-19 vaccine.

V is TRBV10-3 and J is TRBJ1-1; no definite D call. From germline, CDR1 is ENHRY and CDR2 SYGVKD. This CDR3 has 16 residues. The ends were cut back, 0 bases at V and 2 bases at J, with 13 bases in the middle. CDR3 sequence reads: CAISESGWSINTEAFF. In DNA, the CDR3 is TGTGCCATCAGTGAGTCAGGGTGGAGTATCAACACTGAAGCTTTCTTT.

V is TRBV5-1 and J is TRBJ1-3; no clear D. The germline gives CDR1 SGHRS, CDR2 YFSETQ. V lost 4 bases to trimming and J lost 1 base, with 15 bases between them. This CDR3 comprises 16 residues. The CDR3 protein is CASSTEGLHSGNTIYF. The DNA for the CDR3 is TGCGCCAGCAGCACCGAAGGGCTGCATTCTGGAAACACCATATATTTT.

V is TRBV29-1 and J is TRBJ1-4; D is unresolved. Per the germline V gene, CDR1 is SQVTM and CDR2 is ANQGSEA. Between the trimmed V and J ends, which lost 6 bases and 0 bases, there was a span of 11 bases. CDR3 size: 14 residues. In DNA form, the CDR3 reads TGCAGCGTGGCCGGGCGGGCAACTAATGAAAAACTGTTTTTT. Translated, it gives CSVAGRATNEKLFF.

This chain links TRBV19 with TRBJ2-1, with TRBD2 identical over 13 bases. The CDR3 contains 15 residues. Germline loops: CDR1 LNHDA, CDR2 SQIVND (reference sequence). V was clipped by 6 bases and J by 7 bases; unmatched bases: 6. This CDR3 reads CASSQLAGGGNEQFF. CDR3 bases: TGTGCCAGTAGCCAACTAGCGGGAGGGGGTAATGAGCAGTTCTTC.

CDR3 sequence (DNA): TGTGCCAGCAGCCCCCTTTCAGGGGTATATGGCTACACCTTC. It yields the protein CASSPLSGVYGYTF. The rearrangement joins TRBV7-2 to TRBJ1-2; D is perhaps TRBD1 (6 bases). This CDR3 has 14 amino acids. Germline CDR1 is SGHTA and CDR2 is FQGNSA. Trimming left V 5 bases short and J 5 bases short, with 15 bases between.

The chain joins TRBV7-2 to TRBJ2-5, with 10 bases lining up with TRBD2. The CDR3 has 14 residues. V lost 4 bases, J lost 2 bases, and 1 base stayed unmatched. Germline-derived CDR1 and CDR2 are SGHTA and FQGNSA. This chain's CDR3 is CASSSAGGQETQYF. CDR3 sequence (DNA): TGTGCCAGCAGCTCAGCGGGGGGGCAAGAGACCCAGTACTTC. Complete variable domain (other parts from reference TRBV7-2 and TRBJ2-5): GAGVSQSPSNKVTEKGKDVELRCDPISGHTALYWYRQSLGQGLEFLIYFQGNSAPDKSGLPSDRFSAERTGGSVSTLTIQRTQQEDSAVYLCASSSAGGQETQYFGPGTRLLVL.

V usage is TRBV6-5 and J usage is TRBJ1-1; TRBD1 is a possible D gene (5 bases). The CDR3 is made up of 13 amino acids. V lost 5 bases to trimming and J lost 5 bases, with 12 bases between them. Germline V gene data show CDR1 as MNHEY and CDR2 as SVGAGI. The CDR3 DNA is TGTGCCAGCAGTCAGGGCCGGGGGACTGAAGCTTTCTTT. Its protein product is CASSQGRGTEAFF.

V and J are TRBV4-2 and TRBJ2-7; 7 nucleotides agree with TRBD2. Trimming removed 4 bases from V and 1 base from J; junction bases left unmatched: 13. CDR3 length equals 17 residues. Looked up from germline, CDR1 is LGHNA and CDR2 is YNFKEQ. DNA for the CDR3: TGTGCCAGCAGCCGCGTAGGGACCCGGGAGGTTTCCTACGAGCAGTACTTC. This gives the protein CASSRVGTREVSYEQYF.

The chain carries TRBV28 and TRBJ1-1, with 8 positions matching TRBD1. The CDR3 length is 17 residues. The junction had 12 bases not matched to a gene; V was cut back by 4 bases and J by 2 bases. Germline V lookup: CDR1 MDHEN, CDR2 SYDVKM. The CDR3 nucleotides are TGTGCCAGCAGTTACCCGTTACAGGGGGGCGTCAACACTGAAGCTTTCTTT. It yields the protein CASSYPLQGGVNTEAFF.

CDR3 protein: CASNPSGALNIQYF. CDR3 bases: TGTGCCAGTAACCCTAGCGGGGCGCTCAACATTCAGTACTTC. The chain employs TRBV19 and TRBJ2-4, with 9 bases identical to TRBD2. Unmatched junction bases numbered 8, after V lost 7 bases and J lost 7 bases. CDR3 size: 14 residues. Germline CDR1 and CDR2: LNHDA and SQIVND (reference sequence).

The chain recombines TRBV9 with TRBJ2-1; 8 bases agree with TRBD1. The V gene's germline CDR1 is SGDLS and CDR2 YYNGEE. Unmatched junction bases numbered 6, after V lost 2 bases and J lost 8 bases. There are 14 residues in the CDR3. The CDR3 DNA is TGTGCCAGCAGCGTCCGGACAGGGACCGATGAGCAGTTCTTC. As protein: CASSVRTGTDEQFF.

CDR3 loop: CASSPIEGQGGVRRFYEQYF. CDR3 sequence (DNA): TGTGCCAGCAGCCCAATAGAAGGACAGGGAGGAGTTCGCCGATTCTACGAGCAGTACTTC. This chain joins TRBV7-8 and TRBJ2-7; the match to TRBD1 covers 8 bases. V shed 5 bases and J 3 bases; nucleotides not matched to a gene: 24. This CDR3 is built from 20 residues. Germline lookup yields CDR1 SGHVS and CDR2 FQNEAQ.

The rearrangement uses TRBV19 and TRBJ1-1, with D possibly TRBD1 on 5 matching bases. The CDR3 extends over 15 amino acids. Trimming pared 7 bases from V and 5 bases from J, leaving 20 bases between. Germline-derived CDR1 and CDR2 are LNHDA and SQIVND (reference sequence). The CDR3 is CASNLSGGGRTEAFF. CDR3 in DNA: TGTGCCAGTAATTTGAGTGGTGGGGGACGAACTGAAGCTTTCTTT.

This chain joins TRBV5-1 and TRBJ2-1; 10 nucleotides match TRBD2. This CDR3 spans 15 amino acids. The germline CDR1 and CDR2 sequences are SGHRS and YFSETQ. With 0 bases clipped from V and 7 bases from J, the junction kept 4 bases outside the gene matches. CDR3 coding DNA: TGCGCCAGCAGCTTGGAAGCGGGGGGGCGGAATGAGCAGTTCTTC. This encodes CASSLEAGGRNEQFF. The variable domain in full, completed from reference TRBV5-1 and TRBJ2-1, reads KAGVTQTPRYLIKTRGQQVTLSCSPISGHRSVSWYQQTPGQGLQFLFEYFSETQRNKGNFPGRFSGRQFSNSRSEMNVSTLELGDSALYLCASSLEAGGRNEQFFGPGTRLTVL.

The CDR3 loop is CATREDRSPSYEQYF. CDR3 DNA: TGTGCCACCAGAGAAGACAGGTCCCCCTCCTACGAGCAGTACTTC. V is TRBV19 and J is TRBJ2-7; a possible D gene is TRBD1 (6 bases). Between the trimmed V and J ends, which lost 10 bases and 0 bases, there was a span of 19 bases. The CDR3 totals 15 residues. CDR1 is LNHDA and CDR2 is SQIVND in the germline V gene (reference sequence).

The chain links TRBV28 to TRBJ2-5; TRBD2 might be the D (5 bases). The CDR3 runs to 15 residues. Germline V CDR1 and CDR2: MDHEN, SYDVKM. V lost 7 bases and J 4 bases, leaving 19 bases between the germline ends. CDR3 in DNA: TGTGCCAGCACCGCACTAACGGGAACGGGAGAGACCCAGTACTTC. Its translation: CASTALTGTGETQYF.

CDR3 protein: CASSVNRDRNYNEQFF. In DNA, the CDR3 is TGTGCCAGCAGCGTAAACCGGGACCGCAACTACAATGAGCAGTTCTTC. The genes are TRBV9 and TRBJ2-1, with D possibly called TRBD1 or TRBD2 (5 bases each). V shed 1 base and J shed 3 bases, with 14 bases lying between them. The CDR3 is 16 residues long. Germline V lookup: CDR1 SGDLS, CDR2 YYNGEE.

This rearrangement joins TRBV7-9 to TRBJ1-1; D unresolved. Between the trimmed V and J ends, which lost 4 bases and 0 bases, there was a span of 6 bases. There are 13 residues in the CDR3. Germline lookup yields CDR1 SEHNR and CDR2 FQNEAQ (reference sequence). CDR3 sequence (DNA): TGTGCCAGCAGCTCAGAGATGAACACTGAAGCTTTCTTT. It specifies CASSSEMNTEAFF.

The chain links TRBV5-8 to TRBJ1-6, with a weak D call TRBD1 (5 bases). V was shortened by 2 bases and J by 10 bases, with 13 bases between the two germline ends. CDR1 is SGHTS and CDR2 is YDEGEE in the germline V gene. The CDR3 runs to 14 residues. The DNA of the CDR3 is TGTGCCAGCAGCTTTAAGGGGAGGGAATCACCCCTCCACTTT. This codes for CASSFKGRESPLHF.

This rearrangement joins TRBV27 to TRBJ1-1, with D possibly TRBD1 on 5 matching bases. Per the germline V gene, CDR1 is MNHEY and CDR2 is SMNVEV (reference sequence). The V and J ends lost 0 bases and 5 bases respectively, with 13 bases between them. The CDR3 spans 15 residues. The CDR3 coding sequence is TGTGCCAGCAGTTTATCAAGTCAGGGATTGACTGAAGCTTTCTTT. Protein: CASSLSSQGLTEAFF.

The V call is TRBV19, the J call TRBJ2-1; D is possibly TRBD2 (6 bases). The CDR3 totals 14 residues. Germline CDR1 and CDR2: LNHDA and SQIVND (reference sequence). V gave up 4 bases and J gave up 2 bases, with 9 bases separating them. The CDR3 nucleotides are TGTGCCAGTAGTAGTAGCGGAGCCTACAATGAGCAGTTCTTC. This sequence encodes CASSSSGAYNEQFF.

V usage is TRBV28 and J usage is TRBJ1-5; tentative D call: TRBD1 (6 bases). This CDR3 spans 15 amino acids. The germline V and J ends were trimmed by 4 bases and 1 base, with 11 bases remaining between them. CDR1 MDHEN and CDR2 SYDVKM come from the germline V gene. Here the CDR3 reads CASSSSGGSNQPQHF. The CDR3 DNA sequence: TGTGCCAGCAGTTCCTCCGGGGGCAGCAATCAGCCCCAGCATTTT.

The chain links TRBV5-1 to TRBJ1-2, with 7 bases lining up with TRBD1. The ends lost 0 bases at V and 8 bases at J; junction bases unmatched: 4. Germline V lookup: CDR1 SGHRS, CDR2 YFSETQ. The CDR3 is 13 amino acids. CDR3 loop: CASSLATGEGYTF. The DNA for the CDR3 is TGCGCCAGCAGCTTGGCTACAGGGGAAGGCTACACCTTC.

The chain uses TRBV28 and TRBJ2-3; 11 bases map to TRBD2. The J segment lost 3 bases and the V segment lost 4 bases, leaving 6 bases of the junction unmatched. From germline, CDR1 is MDHEN and CDR2 SYDVKM. This CDR3 is built from 16 residues. The CDR3 is CASSSLLAGVTDTQYF. CDR3 sequence (DNA): TGTGCCAGCAGTTCCCTACTAGCGGGAGTTACAGATACGCAGTATTTT.

The V gene is TRBV4-1, the J gene TRBJ2-1, with 7 bases matching TRBD2. The CDR3 consists of 15 residues. Germline values: CDR1 MGHRA, CDR2 YSYEKL. The J segment lost 2 bases and the V segment lost 2 bases, leaving 3 bases of the junction unmatched. The CDR3 sequence is CASSQTAGAYNEQFF. The CDR3 coding sequence is TGCGCCAGCAGCCAAACGGCGGGGGCCTACAATGAGCAGTTCTTC.

The chain joins TRBV30 to TRBJ1-1, with D possibly being TRBD1 (6 bases). The length of the CDR3 is 12 residues. Germline V gives CDR1 GTSNPN, CDR2 SVGIG (reference sequence). V was trimmed by 1 base and J by 14 bases, leaving 17 bases between them. DNA of the CDR3: TGTGCCTGGAGTGCTCCAAGTACAGGGCCGTTCTTT. This codes for CAWSAPSTGPFF.